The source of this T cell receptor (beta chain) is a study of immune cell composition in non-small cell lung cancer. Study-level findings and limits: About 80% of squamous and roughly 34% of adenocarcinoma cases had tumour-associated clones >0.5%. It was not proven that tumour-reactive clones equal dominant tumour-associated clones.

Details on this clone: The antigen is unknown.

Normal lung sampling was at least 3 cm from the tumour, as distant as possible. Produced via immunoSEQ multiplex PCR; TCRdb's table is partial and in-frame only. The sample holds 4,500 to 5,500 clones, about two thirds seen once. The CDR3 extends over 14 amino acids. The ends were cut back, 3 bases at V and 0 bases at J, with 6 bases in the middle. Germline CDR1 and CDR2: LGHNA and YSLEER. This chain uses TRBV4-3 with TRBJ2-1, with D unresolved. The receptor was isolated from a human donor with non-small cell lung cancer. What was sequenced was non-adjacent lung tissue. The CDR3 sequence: CASSQSLSYNEQFF. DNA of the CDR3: TGCGCCAGCAGCCAGTCCCTCTCCTACAATGAGCAGTTCTTC.